This entry is about one T cell receptor (beta chain). An end of the junction differs from the germline gene, which may be a read error. These data originate in a study of identical twins. TCRdb used MiXCR to reprocess the 5' RACE reads, holding one entry per CDR3 protein. The sample gives some 1,600,000 distinct CDR3 sequences, about 32% of which show up once; approximately 0.29% is in the top ten. The TCR originated in a newborn girl in good health. Input material: cord blood.

CDR3 in amino acids: CSVEDQWTVYCYTF. Written as DNA, the CDR3 is TGCAGCGTTGAAGATCAGTGGACCGTCTATTGCTACACCTTC. This chain joins TRBV29-1 and TRBJ1-2; D uncertain. The CDR3 length is 14 residues. Looked up from germline, CDR1 is SQVTM and CDR2 is ANQGSEA.